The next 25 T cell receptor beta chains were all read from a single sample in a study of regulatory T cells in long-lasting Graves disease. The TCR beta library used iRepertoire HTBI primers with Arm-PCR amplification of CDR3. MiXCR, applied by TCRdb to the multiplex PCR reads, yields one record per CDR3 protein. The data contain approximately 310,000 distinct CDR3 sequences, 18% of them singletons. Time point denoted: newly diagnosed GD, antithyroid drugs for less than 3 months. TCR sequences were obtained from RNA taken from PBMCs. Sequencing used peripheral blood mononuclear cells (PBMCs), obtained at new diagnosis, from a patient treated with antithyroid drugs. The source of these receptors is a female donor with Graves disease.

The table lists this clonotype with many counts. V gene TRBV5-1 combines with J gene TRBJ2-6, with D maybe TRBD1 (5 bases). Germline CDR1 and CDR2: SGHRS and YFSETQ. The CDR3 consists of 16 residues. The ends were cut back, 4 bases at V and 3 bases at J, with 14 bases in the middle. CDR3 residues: CASSPADRVGANVLTF. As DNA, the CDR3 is TGCGCCAGCAGCCCGGCAGACAGAGTTGGGGCCAACGTCCTGACTTTC. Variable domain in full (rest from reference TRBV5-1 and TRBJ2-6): KAGVTQTPRYLIKTRGQQVTLSCSPISGHRSVSWYQQTPGQGLQFLFEYFSETQRNKGNFPGRFSGRQFSNSRSEMNVSTLELGDSALYLCASSPADRVGANVLTFGAGSRLTVL.

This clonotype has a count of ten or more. The DNA of the CDR3 is TGCAGCGTCAAGGGGACAGGGGGCGATCAGCCCCAGCATTTT. Translation: CSVKGTGGDQPQHF. The chain joins TRBV29-1 to TRBJ1-5; the match to TRBD1 covers 12 bases. This CDR3 has 14 residues. CDR1 SQVTM and CDR2 ANQGSEA come from the germline V gene. J gave up 5 bases and V 6 bases, and 5 bases lay outside the gene matches.

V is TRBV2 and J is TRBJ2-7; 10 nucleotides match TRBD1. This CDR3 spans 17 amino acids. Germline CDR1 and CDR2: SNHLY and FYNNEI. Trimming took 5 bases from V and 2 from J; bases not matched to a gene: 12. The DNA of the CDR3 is TGTGCCAGCAGTTCGACAGGGGGCGGGAGCCAGACCTACGAGCAGTACTTC. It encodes CASSSTGGGSQTYEQYF.

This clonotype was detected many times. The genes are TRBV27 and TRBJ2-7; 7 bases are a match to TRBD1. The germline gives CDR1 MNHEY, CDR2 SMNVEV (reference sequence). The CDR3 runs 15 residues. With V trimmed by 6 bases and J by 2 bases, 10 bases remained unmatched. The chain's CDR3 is CASRETGTVTYEQYF. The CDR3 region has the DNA TGTGCCAGCAGAGAAACCGGGACAGTTACCTACGAGCAGTACTTC.

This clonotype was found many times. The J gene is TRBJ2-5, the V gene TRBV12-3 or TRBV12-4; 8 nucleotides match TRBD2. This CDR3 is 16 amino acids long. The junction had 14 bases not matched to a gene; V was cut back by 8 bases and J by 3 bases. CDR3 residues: CASGLAGGPTEETQYF. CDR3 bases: TGTGCCAGCGGACTTGCGGGAGGCCCCACCGAAGAGACCCAGTACTTC.

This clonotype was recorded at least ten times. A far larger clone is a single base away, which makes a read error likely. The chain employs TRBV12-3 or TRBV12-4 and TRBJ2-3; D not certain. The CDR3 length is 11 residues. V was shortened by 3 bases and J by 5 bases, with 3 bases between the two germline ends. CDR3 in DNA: TGTGCCAGCAGTTTGAAAGATACGCAGTATTTT. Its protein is CASSLKDTQYF.

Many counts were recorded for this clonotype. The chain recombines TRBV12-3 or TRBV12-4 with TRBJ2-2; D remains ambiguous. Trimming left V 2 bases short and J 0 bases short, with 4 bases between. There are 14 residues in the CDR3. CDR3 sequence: CASSLFSNTGELFF. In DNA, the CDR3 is TGTGCCAGCAGTTTATTTTCGAACACCGGGGAGCTGTTTTTT.

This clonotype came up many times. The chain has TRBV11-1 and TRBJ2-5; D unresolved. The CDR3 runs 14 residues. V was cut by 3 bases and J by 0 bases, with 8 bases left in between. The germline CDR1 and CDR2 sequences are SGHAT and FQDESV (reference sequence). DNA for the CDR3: TGTGCCAGCAGCTTTTTACTGCACCAAGAGACCCAGTACTTC. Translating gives CASSFLLHQETQYF.

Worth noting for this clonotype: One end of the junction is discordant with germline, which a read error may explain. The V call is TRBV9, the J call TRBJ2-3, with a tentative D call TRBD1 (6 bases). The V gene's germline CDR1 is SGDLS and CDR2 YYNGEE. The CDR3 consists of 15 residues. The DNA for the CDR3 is TGTGCCAGCAGCGTACTCGCTGAGGCAGGGGATACGCAGGATTTT. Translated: CASSVLAEAGDTQDF.

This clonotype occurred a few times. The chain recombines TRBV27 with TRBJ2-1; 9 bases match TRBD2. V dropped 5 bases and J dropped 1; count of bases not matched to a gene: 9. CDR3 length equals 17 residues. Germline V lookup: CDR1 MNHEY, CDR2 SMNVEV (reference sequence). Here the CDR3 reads CASSGVGLAYSYNEQFF. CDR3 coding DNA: TGTGCCAGCAGTGGAGTGGGACTAGCTTATTCCTACAATGAGCAGTTCTTC.

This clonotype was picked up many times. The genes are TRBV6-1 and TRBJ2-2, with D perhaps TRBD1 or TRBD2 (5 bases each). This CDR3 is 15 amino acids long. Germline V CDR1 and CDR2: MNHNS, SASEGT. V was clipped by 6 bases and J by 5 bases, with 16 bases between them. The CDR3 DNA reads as TGTGCCAGCAGCGGGACCGGGACCCCGACCGGGGAGCTGTTTTTT. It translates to CASSGTGTPTGELFF.

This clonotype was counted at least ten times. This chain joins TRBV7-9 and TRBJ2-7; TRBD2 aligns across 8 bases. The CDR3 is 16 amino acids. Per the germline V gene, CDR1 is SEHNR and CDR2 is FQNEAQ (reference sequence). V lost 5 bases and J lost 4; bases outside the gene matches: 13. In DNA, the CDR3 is TGTGCCAGCAGCCCTTCTCAAGCGGGAGTGAGGTACGAGCAGTACTTC. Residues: CASSPSQAGVRYEQYF.

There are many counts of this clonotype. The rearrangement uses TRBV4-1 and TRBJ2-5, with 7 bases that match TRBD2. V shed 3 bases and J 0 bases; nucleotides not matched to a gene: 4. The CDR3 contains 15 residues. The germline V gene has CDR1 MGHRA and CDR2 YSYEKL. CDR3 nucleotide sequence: TGCGCCAGCAGCCAGAGTCTAGCGGACCAAGAGACCCAGTACTTC. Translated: CASSQSLADQETQYF.

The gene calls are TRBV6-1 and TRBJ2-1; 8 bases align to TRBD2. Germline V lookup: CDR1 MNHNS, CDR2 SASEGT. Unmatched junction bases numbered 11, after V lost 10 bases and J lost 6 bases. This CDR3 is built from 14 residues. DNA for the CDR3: TGTGCCACCATTTGGGGACTAGTCGGCAATGAGCAGTTCTTC. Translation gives CATIWGLVGNEQFF.

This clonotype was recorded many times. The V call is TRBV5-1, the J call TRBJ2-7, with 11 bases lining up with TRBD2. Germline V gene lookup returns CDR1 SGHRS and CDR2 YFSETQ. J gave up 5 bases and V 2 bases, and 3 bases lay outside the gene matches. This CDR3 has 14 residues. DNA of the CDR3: TGCGCCAGCAGCTTACTAGCGGGAGACCACGAGCAGTACTTC. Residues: CASSLLAGDHEQYF. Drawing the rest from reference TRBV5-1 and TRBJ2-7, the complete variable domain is KAGVTQTPRYLIKTRGQQVTLSCSPISGHRSVSWYQQTPGQGLQFLFEYFSETQRNKGNFPGRFSGRQFSNSRSEMNVSTLELGDSALYLCASSLLAGDHEQYFGPGTRLTVT.

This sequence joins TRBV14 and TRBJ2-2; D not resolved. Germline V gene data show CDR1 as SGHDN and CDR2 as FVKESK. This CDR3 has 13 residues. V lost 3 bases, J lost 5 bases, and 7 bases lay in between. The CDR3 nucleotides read TGTGCCAGCAGCCACGGCGGAACCGGGGAGCTGTTTTTT. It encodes CASSHGGTGELFF.

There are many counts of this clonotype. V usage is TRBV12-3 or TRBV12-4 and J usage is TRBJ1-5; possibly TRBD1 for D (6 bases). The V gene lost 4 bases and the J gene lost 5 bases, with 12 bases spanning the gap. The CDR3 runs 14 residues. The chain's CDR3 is CASSSYRVDQPQHF. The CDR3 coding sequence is TGTGCCAGCAGTTCATACAGGGTCGATCAGCCCCAGCATTTT.

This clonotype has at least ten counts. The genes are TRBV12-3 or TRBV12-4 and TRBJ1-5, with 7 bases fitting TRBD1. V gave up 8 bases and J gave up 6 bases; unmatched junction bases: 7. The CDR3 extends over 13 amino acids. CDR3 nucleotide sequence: TGTGCCAGCTGGGAGGGGGCAGGTCAGCCCCAGCATTTT. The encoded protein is CASWEGAGQPQHF.

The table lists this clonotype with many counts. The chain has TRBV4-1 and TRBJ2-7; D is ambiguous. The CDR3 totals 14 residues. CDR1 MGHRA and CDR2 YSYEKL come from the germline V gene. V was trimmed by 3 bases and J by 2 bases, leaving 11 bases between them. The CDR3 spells CASSHPPATYEQYF. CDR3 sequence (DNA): TGCGCCAGCAGCCATCCCCCGGCGACCTACGAGCAGTACTTC.

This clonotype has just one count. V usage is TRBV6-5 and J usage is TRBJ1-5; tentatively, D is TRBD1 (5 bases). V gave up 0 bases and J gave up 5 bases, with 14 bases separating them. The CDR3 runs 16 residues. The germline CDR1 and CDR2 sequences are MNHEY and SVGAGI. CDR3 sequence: CASSYSKTGGDQPQHF. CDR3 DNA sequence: TGTGCCAGCAGTTACTCCAAGACCGGGGGAGATCAGCCCCAGCATTTT.

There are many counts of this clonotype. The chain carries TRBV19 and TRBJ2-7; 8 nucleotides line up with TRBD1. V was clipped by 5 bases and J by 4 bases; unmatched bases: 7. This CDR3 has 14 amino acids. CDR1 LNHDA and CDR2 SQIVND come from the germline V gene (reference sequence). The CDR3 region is CASSAGQGGYEQYF. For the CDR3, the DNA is TGTGCCAGTAGTGCCGGACAGGGTGGTTACGAGCAGTACTTC. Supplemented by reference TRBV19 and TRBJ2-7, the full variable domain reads DGGITQSPKYLFRKEGQNVTLSCEQNLNHDAMYWYRQDPGQGLRLIYYSQIVNDFQKGDIAEGYSVSREKKESFPLTVTSAQKNPTAFYLCASSAGQGGYEQYFGPGTRLTVT.

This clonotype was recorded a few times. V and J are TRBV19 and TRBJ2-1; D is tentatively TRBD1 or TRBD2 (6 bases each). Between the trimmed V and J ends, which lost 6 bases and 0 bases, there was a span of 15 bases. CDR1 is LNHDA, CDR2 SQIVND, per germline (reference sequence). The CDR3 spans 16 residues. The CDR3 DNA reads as TGTGCCAGTAGGCAGGACGGGGGCAGCTCCTACAATGAGCAGTTCTTC. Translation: CASRQDGGSSYNEQFF.

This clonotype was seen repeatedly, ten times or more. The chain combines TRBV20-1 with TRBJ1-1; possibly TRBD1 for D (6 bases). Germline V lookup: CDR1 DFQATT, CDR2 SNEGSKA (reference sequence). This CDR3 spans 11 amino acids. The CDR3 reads CSTQGNTEAFF. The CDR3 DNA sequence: TGCAGCACACAGGGGAACACTGAAGCTTTCTTT.

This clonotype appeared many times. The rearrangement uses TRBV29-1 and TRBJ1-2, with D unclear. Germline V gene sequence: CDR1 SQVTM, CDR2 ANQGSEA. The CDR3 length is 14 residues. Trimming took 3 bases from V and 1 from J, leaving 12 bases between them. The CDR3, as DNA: TGCAGCGTTGATGAGGGCGACGTTAACTATGGCTACACCTTC. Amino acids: CSVDEGDVNYGYTF.

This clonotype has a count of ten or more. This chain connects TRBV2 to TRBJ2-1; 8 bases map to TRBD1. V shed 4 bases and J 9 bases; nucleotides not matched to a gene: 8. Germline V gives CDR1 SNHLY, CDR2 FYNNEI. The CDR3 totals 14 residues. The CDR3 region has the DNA TGTGCCAGCAGTGTACGACAGGGGTCGGTTGAGCAGTTCTTC. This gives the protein CASSVRQGSVEQFF.